This T cell receptor (beta chain) was documented in a study of T cells in Graves' hyperthyroidism and ophthalmopathy. The CDR3 is 12 residues long. CDR1 is MDHEN and CDR2 is SYDVKM in the germline V gene. Between the trimmed V and J ends, which lost 6 bases and 3 bases, there was a span of 8 bases. Authors of the study amplified TCR beta CDR3 regions from RNA transcripts. The HTBI primer set drove a first-round RT-PCR of the TCR CDR3. MiXCR, applied by TCRdb to the multiplex PCR reads, yields one record per CDR3 protein. Of 300,000 to 350,000 distinct CDR3 sequences detected, roughly 14% appear once; the ten largest clones hold roughly 24%. The table lists this clonotype with many counts.

This clonotype was sampled from a woman aged 30 to 39 with Graves' hyperthyroidism. The rearrangement joins TRBV28 to TRBJ1-2; tentatively, D is TRBD1 (6 bases). Sequenced material: blood. DNA of the CDR3: TGTGCCAGCAGGGAGGGGGACTATGGCTACACCTTC. Amino acids: CASREGDYGYTF.